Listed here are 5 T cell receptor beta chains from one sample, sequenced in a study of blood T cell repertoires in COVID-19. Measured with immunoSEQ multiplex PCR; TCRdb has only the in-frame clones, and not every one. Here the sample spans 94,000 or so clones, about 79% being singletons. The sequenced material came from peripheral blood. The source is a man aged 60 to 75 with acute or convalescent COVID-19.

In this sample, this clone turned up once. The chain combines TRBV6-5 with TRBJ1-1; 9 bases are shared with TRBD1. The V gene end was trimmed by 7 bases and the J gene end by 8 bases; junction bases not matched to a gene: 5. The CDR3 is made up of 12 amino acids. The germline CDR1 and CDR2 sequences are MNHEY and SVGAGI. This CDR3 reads CASTDRGKEAFF. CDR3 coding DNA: TGTGCCAGCACCGACAGGGGGAAAGAAGCTTTCTTT.

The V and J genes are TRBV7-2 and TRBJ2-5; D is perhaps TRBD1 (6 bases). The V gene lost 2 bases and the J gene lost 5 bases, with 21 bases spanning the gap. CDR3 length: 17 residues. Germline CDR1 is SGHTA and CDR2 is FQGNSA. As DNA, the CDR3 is TGTGCCAGCAGCTTAAGGGGGTATGAGACGGTGGCGGAGACCCAGTACTTC. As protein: CASSLRGYETVAETQYF.

CDR3 DNA sequence: TGTGCCAGCAGCCATCCGTTAGGCGGACTAGCGAACACCGGGGAGCTGTTTTTT. It codes for CASSHPLGGLANTGELFF. V is TRBV3-1 (or the pseudogene TRBV3-2) and J is TRBJ2-2; TRBD2 matches 7 bases. V was pared by 3 bases and J by 0 bases, with 10 bases of the junction left unmatched. This CDR3 spans 18 amino acids. The germline gives CDR1 LGHDT, CDR2 YNNKEL (reference sequence).

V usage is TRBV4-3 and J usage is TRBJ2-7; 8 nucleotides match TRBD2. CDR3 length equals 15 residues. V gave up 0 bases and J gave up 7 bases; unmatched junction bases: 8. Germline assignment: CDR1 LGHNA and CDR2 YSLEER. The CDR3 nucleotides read TGCGCCAGCAGCCAAGAGACTGGACTAGCAGGAGAGCAGTACTTC. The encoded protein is CASSQETGLAGEQYF.

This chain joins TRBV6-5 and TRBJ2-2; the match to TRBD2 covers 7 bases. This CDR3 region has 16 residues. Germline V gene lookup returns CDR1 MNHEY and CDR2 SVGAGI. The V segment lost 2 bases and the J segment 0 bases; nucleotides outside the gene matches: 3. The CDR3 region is CASSYTAGANTGELFF. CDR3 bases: TGTGCCAGCAGTTACACTGCGGGGGCGAACACCGGGGAGCTGTTTTTT.